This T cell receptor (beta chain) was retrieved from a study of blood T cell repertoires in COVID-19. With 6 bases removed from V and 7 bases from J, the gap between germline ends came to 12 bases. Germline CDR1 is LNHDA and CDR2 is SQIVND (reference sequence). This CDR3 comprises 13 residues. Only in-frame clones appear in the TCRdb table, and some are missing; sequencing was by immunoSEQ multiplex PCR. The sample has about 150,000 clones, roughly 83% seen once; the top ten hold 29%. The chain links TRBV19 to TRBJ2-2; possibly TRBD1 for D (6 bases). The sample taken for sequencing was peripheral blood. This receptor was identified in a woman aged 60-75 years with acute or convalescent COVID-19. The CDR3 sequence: CASRGQPIGELFF. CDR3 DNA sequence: TGTGCCAGTAGAGGACAGCCCATCGGGGAGCTGTTTTTT. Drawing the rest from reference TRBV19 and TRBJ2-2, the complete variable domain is DGGITQSPKYLFRKEGQNVTLSCEQNLNHDAMYWYRQDPGQGLRLIYYSQIVNDFQKGDIAEGYSVSREKKESFPLTVTSAQKNPTAFYLCASRGQPIGELFFGEGSRLTVL.